The 9 T cell receptor beta chains in this list originate from one sample, sequenced in a study of radiotherapy plus CTLA-4 blockade in lung cancer. Libraries were prepared by immunoSEQ multiplex PCR; TCRdb keeps only in-frame clonotypes and omits some of them. Of about 38,000 clones in the sample, 60% to 75% are singletons; the top ten hold 8% to 9%. Sequenced here: peripheral blood, sampled from a patient treated with radiotherapy plus ipilimumab. The receptors shown here come from a human donor with non-small cell lung cancer who had stable disease on radiotherapy plus ipilimumab.

This clone was detected a few times. The chain uses TRBV5-6 and TRBJ2-7; D is possibly TRBD2 (6 bases). The V end lost 2 bases, the J end lost 3 bases, and 9 bases lay between the germline ends. CDR1 and CDR2 from the germline V gene are SGHDT and YYEEEE. CDR3 length: 13 residues. This CDR3 is CASSFGGDYEQYF. The CDR3 DNA reads TGTGCCAGCAGCTTCGGGGGAGACTACGAGCAGTACTTC.

The V and J genes are TRBV7-3 and TRBJ1-2, with TRBD1 matching 7 bases. Germline lookup yields CDR1 SGHTA and CDR2 FQGTGA. This CDR3 comprises 13 residues. With V trimmed by 2 bases and J by 9 bases, 6 bases remained unmatched. This CDR3 is CASSLRATGSYTF. CDR3 nucleotides: TGTGCCAGCAGCTTACGGGCGACAGGGAGCTACACCTTC.

This chain links TRBV5-1 with TRBJ2-1; 8 bases match TRBD2. Per the germline V gene, CDR1 is SGHRS and CDR2 is YFSETQ. The CDR3 has 17 residues. V shed 4 bases and J 2 bases; nucleotides not matched to a gene: 11. Here the CDR3 reads CASSMGYRGGPYNEQFF. CDR3 coding DNA: TGCGCCAGCAGCATGGGATATCGGGGGGGCCCCTACAATGAGCAGTTCTTC.

This clone is judged medium-sized (0.01 to 0.1%). The chain links TRBV4-1 to TRBJ2-2; TRBD1 agrees at 8 bases. With 1 base clipped from V and 4 bases from J, the junction kept 5 bases outside the gene matches. Germline V gene data show CDR1 as MGHRA and CDR2 as YSYEKL. The CDR3 is 16 residues long. DNA of the CDR3: TGCGCCAGCAGCCAAGTCCGGACAGGGAGCACCGGGGAGCTGTTTTTT. The encoded protein is CASSQVRTGSTGELFF.

This clone showed up just a few times. This CDR3 reads CASKEGGREPQHF. The CDR3 DNA is TGTGCCAGCAAGGAAGGGGGCCGGGAGCCCCAGCATTTT. This rearrangement joins TRBV2 to TRBJ1-5; TRBD1 agrees at 7 bases. Germline assignment: CDR1 SNHLY and CDR2 FYNNEI. V was pared by 7 bases and J by 8 bases, with 8 bases of the junction left unmatched. CDR3 length: 13 amino acids.

The chain couples TRBV2 to TRBJ1-2; 7 bases match TRBD1. CDR3 length: 15 residues. Germline-derived CDR1 and CDR2 are SNHLY and FYNNEI. The trim removed 5 bases at V and 4 bases at J, leaving 10 bases unmatched. The CDR3 region has the DNA TGTGCCAGCAGTCCGGACAGGAGGGTTCTCTATGGCTACACCTTC. It translates to CASSPDRRVLYGYTF. The complete variable domain, with remaining parts taken from reference TRBV2 and TRBJ1-2, reads EPEVTQTPSHQVTQMGQEVILRCVPISNHLYFYWYRQILGQKVEFLVSFYNNEISEKSEIFDDQFSVERPDGSNFTLKIRSTKLEDSAMYFCASSPDRRVLYGYTFGSGTRLTVV.

This clone was found a few times. The chain has TRBV6-4 and TRBJ2-2; D may be TRBD1 (5 bases). V was clipped by 4 bases and J by 0 bases, with 9 bases between them. The germline CDR1 and CDR2 sequences are MRHNA and SNTAGT. The CDR3 consists of 15 residues. The CDR3 reads CASSGEGANTGELFF. In DNA form, the CDR3 reads TGTGCCAGCAGTGGGGAAGGGGCGAACACCGGGGAGCTGTTTTTT.

This clone rates as medium-sized. The chain links TRBV5-5 to TRBJ1-6, with 9 bases fitting TRBD1. The CDR3 length is 15 residues. V shed 4 bases and J 10 bases; nucleotides not matched to a gene: 9. Germline CDR1 and CDR2: SGHKS and YYEKEE (reference sequence). This CDR3 reads CASSPVQGAGSPLHF. CDR3 DNA sequence: TGTGCCAGCAGCCCGGTACAGGGGGCAGGGTCACCCCTCCACTTT.

This clone was detected a few times. This chain connects TRBV10-3 to TRBJ1-2; a weak D match, TRBD1 (6 bases). The CDR3 has 13 amino acids. CDR1 is ENHRY, CDR2 SYGVKD, per germline. V was cut by 2 bases and J by 5 bases, with 9 bases left in between. The CDR3 is CAISEEGQYGYTF. CDR3 in DNA: TGTGCCATCAGTGAGGAGGGACAATATGGCTACACCTTC.